This is a list of T cell receptor beta chains from one sample in a study of T cells in Graves' hyperthyroidism and ophthalmopathy. In TCRdb, the multiplex PCR reads were re-called with MiXCR into one record per CDR3 protein. The sample carries roughly 420,000 distinct CDR3 sequences, around a sixth recorded once. Sequenced input: blood. The receptors derive from a woman aged 18 to 35 with Graves' hyperthyroidism. Both conserved end residues are part of each CDR3. The D gene is left open where the match is weak. Not all rows give a size; the values are once, few, many and, for expanded clones, a class.

cdr3_aa cdr3_nt clone_size j_call d_call v_call
CASSQDRPESNQPQHF TGTGCCAGCAGCCAGGACAGACCGGAAAGCAATCAGCCCCAGCATTTT many TRBJ1-5 . TRBV3-1
CATSPGHRASTQYF TGTGCCACCTCCCCGGGACACAGAGCGAGTACGCAGTATTTT many TRBJ2-3 . TRBV28
CASTRSVRVSEGYTF TGTGCCAGCACCCGGTCGGTGAGGGTCTCAGAAGGCTACACCTTC many TRBJ1-2 . TRBV3-1
CASSERDRTLTGELFF TGTGCCAGCAGTGAACGAGACAGAACCCTCACCGGGGAGCTGTTTTTT many TRBJ2-2 . TRBV6-1
CASKGSAFMNTEAFF TGTGCCAGTAAGGGCAGCGCATTCATGAACACTGAAGCTTTCTTT many TRBJ1-1 . TRBV19
CASSLGRRARETQYF TGTGCCAGCAGCTTAGGGCGGCGGGCCAGGGAGACCCAGTACTTC many TRBJ2-5 . TRBV7-3
CASSIGVERGTDTDTQYF TGTGCCAGTAGTATAGGGGTCGAGAGGGGGACGGACACAGATACGCAGTATTTT many TRBJ2-3 . TRBV19
CASSIGQVYNEQFF TGCGCCAGCAGCATAGGACAGGTCTACAATGAGCAGTTCTTC many TRBJ2-1 TRBD1 TRBV5-1
CASKGTGGQPQHF TGTGCCAGCAAGGGGACAGGTGGTCAGCCCCAGCATTTT many TRBJ1-5 TRBD1 TRBV27
CAGGGVGGAKNIQYF TGTGCCGGCGGGGGCGTGGGGGGGGCCAAAAACATTCAGTACTTC . TRBJ2-4 . TRBV30
CAWTPRGRTINTEAFF TGTGCCTGGACCCCTAGGGGCCGGACCATAAACACTGAAGCTTTCTTT many TRBJ1-1 . TRBV30
CASSFEGYSNQPQHF TGTGCCAGCAGTTTTGAGGGGTATAGCAATCAGCCCCAGCATTTT few TRBJ1-5 . TRBV6-1
CASSSLGQGEYQPQHF TGTGCCAGCAGTTCCCTCGGACAGGGAGAATATCAGCCCCAGCATTTT many TRBJ1-5 TRBD1 TRBV28
CASQGSVEQFF TGTGCCAGCCAGGGGTCGGTTGAGCAGTTCTTC . TRBJ2-1 . TRBV6-1
CASSRQGNYNEQFF TGTGCCAGCAGTAGACAGGGGAATTACAATGAGCAGTTCTTC many TRBJ2-1 TRBD1 TRBV2
CASSAGQTSSYEQYF TGCGCCAGCAGCGCCGGACAGACGAGCTCCTACGAGCAGTACTTC . TRBJ2-7 . TRBV5-1
CASSLQGEDYGYTF TGCGCCAGCAGCCTCCAGGGAGAAGACTATGGCTACACCTTC many TRBJ1-2 . TRBV5-1
CSARGELGWEQYF TGCAGTGCTAGGGGGGAACTGGGGTGGGAGCAGTACTTC many TRBJ2-7 . TRBV20-1
CSARQGDNNEQFF TGCAGTGCTAGACAGGGGGACAACAATGAGCAGTTCTTC many TRBJ2-1 TRBD1 TRBV20-1
CSARDGTPYQPQHF TGCAGTGCTAGAGATGGCACACCTTATCAGCCCCAGCATTTT few TRBJ1-5 . TRBV20-1
CASSLGAAAFGNEKLFF TGTGCCAGCAGCCTAGGGGCGGCGGCCTTTGGTAATGAAAAACTGTTTTTT . TRBJ1-4 . TRBV7-9
CASSLSGGPQYF TGTGCCAGCAGTTTATCTGGGGGGCCCCAGTACTTC many TRBJ2-5 . TRBV28
CASSLLPGQANNEQFF TGCGCCAGCAGCTTACTACCGGGACAGGCCAACAATGAGCAGTTCTTC many TRBJ2-1 TRBD1 TRBV5-1
CAWSVGLAGTGELFF TGTGCCTGGAGCGTCGGACTAGCGGGGACCGGGGAGCTGTTTTTT . TRBJ2-2 TRBD2 TRBV30
CASSEGVRMNQYF TGTGCCAGCAGTGAAGGCGTGAGGATGAACCAGTACTTC . TRBJ2-5 . TRBV2
CASSSLTGQSPHYGYTF TGTGCCAGCAGCTCACTCACCGGGCAGTCTCCTCACTATGGCTACACCTTC many TRBJ1-2 . TRBV28
CATMPDPTKQYF TGTGCCACCATGCCAGATCCCACCAAGCAGTACTTC few TRBJ2-7 . TRBV24-1
CASSLKRENTEAFF TGTGCCAGCAGTCTGAAGAGGGAGAACACTGAAGCTTTCTTT many TRBJ1-1 . TRBV2
CASSLSVGDGYGYTF TGTGCCAGCAGTTTGAGCGTAGGGGACGGCTATGGCTACACCTTC . TRBJ1-2 . TRBV13
CSATGTSGRFSYEQYF TGCAGTGCGACCGGGACTAGCGGGAGGTTCTCCTACGAGCAGTACTTC . TRBJ2-7 TRBD2 TRBV20-1
CASSYGIQGSYEQYF TGTGCCAGCAGTTACGGGATACAGGGATCCTACGAGCAGTACTTC many TRBJ2-7 . TRBV6-6
CSARGAGEDTGELFF TGCAGTGCTAGAGGGGCCGGGGAGGACACCGGGGAGCTGTTTTTT . TRBJ2-2 . TRBV20-1
CASSFLRVSGANVLTF TGTGCCAGTAGTTTCCTCAGGGTCTCTGGGGCCAACGTCCTGACTTTC . TRBJ2-6 . TRBV19
CASSLSGAGEEQFF TGTGCCAGCAGCTTAAGCGGGGCCGGCGAAGAGCAGTTCTTC . TRBJ2-1 TRBD2 TRBV5-4
CASSSNSGRGEQYF TGTGCCAGCAGCTCTAATAGCGGGAGGGGTGAGCAGTACTTC many TRBJ2-7 TRBD2 TRBV11-2
CASSAMNEQFF TGTGCCAGCTCAGCTATGAATGAGCAGTTCTTC many TRBJ2-1 . TRBV18
CASSWDRERTYEQYF TGTGCCAGCAGTTGGGACCGGGAGCGAACCTACGAGCAGTACTTC many TRBJ2-7 . TRBV28
CASSLQGADTEAFF TGTGCCAGCAGTTTACAGGGGGCGGACACTGAAGCTTTCTTT many TRBJ1-1 TRBD1 TRBV5-4
CASSSSGTGAYNEQFF TGTGCCAGCAGCTCTTCCGGGACAGGGGCCTACAATGAGCAGTTCTTC many TRBJ2-1 TRBD1 TRBV7-9
CASSLRRGLAKNIQYF TGTGCCAGCAGCTTACGGAGGGGATTAGCCAAAAACATTCAGTACTTC few TRBJ2-4 . TRBV11-3
CASTRQIAGGQETQYF TGTGCCAGCACCCGTCAAATAGCGGGAGGGCAAGAGACCCAGTACTTC many TRBJ2-5 TRBD2 TRBV6-1
CASLEWGGEKLFF TGTGCCAGCCTAGAGTGGGGGGGTGAAAAACTGTTTTTT few TRBJ1-4 . TRBV7-9
CATSGGWGRNEQFF TGTGCCACCAGTGGCGGGTGGGGGAGAAATGAGCAGTTCTTC many TRBJ2-1 . TRBV24-1
CASSLASPGADNSPLHF TGCGCCAGCAGCTTAGCCTCCCCGGGGGCGGATAATTCACCCCTCCACTTT . TRBJ1-6 . TRBV5-1
CASSRRQTSGSDNEQFF TGCGCCAGCAGCCGCCGACAGACTAGCGGGAGCGACAATGAGCAGTTCTTC few TRBJ2-1 TRBD2 TRBV4-1
CASSFTGQASTDTQYF TGTGCCAGCTCATTTACGGGACAGGCAAGCACAGATACGCAGTATTTT many TRBJ2-3 TRBD1 TRBV18
CASSPGARGHYGYTF TGTGCCAGCAGTCCAGGGGCCAGAGGCCACTATGGCTACACCTTC many TRBJ1-2 . TRBV12-3/TRBV12-4
CASSVVQRVQETQYF TGTGCCAGCAGCGTAGTACAGCGGGTCCAAGAGACCCAGTACTTC few TRBJ2-5 . TRBV9
CASSRLLGDSTYEQYF TGCGCCAGCAGCCGCCTCCTAGGGGACAGTACCTACGAGCAGTACTTC few TRBJ2-7 TRBD1 TRBV4-1
CASSPRTSNTGQLFF TGTGCCAGCAGCCCCCGCACTAGTAACACCGGGCAACTGTTTTTT many TRBJ2-2 . TRBV11-3
CASSEQVDSNQPQHF TGTGCCAGCAGTGAACAGGTAGATAGCAATCAGCCCCAGCATTTT many TRBJ1-5 . TRBV12-3/TRBV12-4
CASRDRGEWTQYF TGTGCCAGCAGGGACAGGGGCGAGTGGACCCAGTACTTC many TRBJ2-5 TRBD1 TRBV6-1
CASSPNPLVAAHTGELFF TGTGCCAGCAGTCCAAACCCTCTCGTAGCAGCGCACACCGGGGAGCTGTTTTTT many TRBJ2-2 . TRBV27
CSASGGAEKLFF TGCAGTGCTAGTGGAGGAGCTGAAAAACTGTTTTTT many TRBJ1-4 . TRBV20-1